The rows below give T cell receptor beta chains drawn from one sample of a study of T cell repertoires in cytomegalovirus infection. TCRdb re-analysed the reads in MiXCR, keeping a single row per CDR3 protein. The sample holds some 700,000 distinct CDR3 sequences; 35% are singletons and the top ten take about 2.8%. Sequencing used PBMCs. These TCRs come from a human donor in good health (CMV status not recorded). Some clones in this sample may be carry-over from other donors' samples. Both conserved end residues are trimmed from each CDR3. The order of the fields is CDR3 protein, J gene, D gene, V gene. A D gene is named only where the DNA matches it firmly.

ASIDPQGGNSPLH	TRBJ1-6	TRBD1	TRBV2
ASSHYGTEQY	TRBJ2-3	-	TRBV5-4
ASSQDVAGFAKNIQY	TRBJ2-4	-	TRBV4-2
ASSLGPLTRSENIQY	TRBJ2-4	-	TRBV11-2
SVGQLAYEQY	TRBJ2-7	TRBD1	TRBV29-1
ASSEARADTGELF	TRBJ2-2	-	TRBV2
ASSFSEVSGANVLT	TRBJ2-6	-	TRBV12-3/TRBV12-4
ATSRDLAGDNEQF	TRBJ2-1	TRBD2	TRBV15
ASSGSGGFYNEQF	TRBJ2-1	TRBD2	TRBV6-4
ASSSRQRGPYEQY	TRBJ2-7	TRBD1	TRBV27
ASSITGTAGELF	TRBJ2-2	TRBD1	TRBV7-2
ASSRDEGGTNEKLF	TRBJ1-4	TRBD1	TRBV6-5
ASSKPTSGVNEQF	TRBJ2-1	TRBD2	TRBV28
AWRGQNSPLH	TRBJ1-6	TRBD1	TRBV30
ASSEMRGQGRQPQH	TRBJ1-5	TRBD1	TRBV6-1
ASSIKLGVSGNQPQH	TRBJ1-5	-	TRBV19
ASSLGLSGGGDTQY	TRBJ2-3	TRBD2	TRBV7-8
ASRLQGAVTYEQY	TRBJ2-7	TRBD1	TRBV6-5
ASSLTGKGLNTEAF	TRBJ1-1	-	TRBV7-3
ASSPRLAGVQETQY	TRBJ2-5	TRBD2	TRBV7-6
ASTGFTGETQY	TRBJ2-5	-	TRBV2
ATSPSGTGNTGELF	TRBJ2-2	-	TRBV24-1
ASSIDGVQNT	TRBJ1-2	-	TRBV27
ARSQVENSPHH	TRBJ1-6	-	TRBV4-1
ASSYHRDNPEQF	TRBJ2-1	-	TRBV6-2/TRBV6-3
AIRGPGQGSYEQY	TRBJ2-7	TRBD1	TRBV10-3
ATSRLAGGPRDTQY	TRBJ2-3	TRBD2	TRBV15
ASSSIAGQDSGNTIY	TRBJ1-3	TRBD1	TRBV13
ASRREVLAGDTGELF	TRBJ2-2	TRBD2	TRBV7-6
ASSRGTTNEQF	TRBJ2-1	TRBD2	TRBV19
SVEVYRGHPPGYT	TRBJ1-2	TRBD1	TRBV29-1
AIRAGGWNTEAF	TRBJ1-1	TRBD1	TRBV10-3
ASSLYWDQYEQY	TRBJ2-7	-	TRBV7-2
ASSLAKQGDTEAF	TRBJ1-1	TRBD1	TRBV7-6
ASSLLLAGVGNEQF	TRBJ2-1	TRBD2	TRBV12-3/TRBV12-4
ASSEGRDTNQPQH	TRBJ1-5	-	TRBV6-1
ASSQAPGLTYNEQF	TRBJ2-1	TRBD2	TRBV4-1
ASIFHRDRVRETQY	TRBJ2-5	TRBD1	TRBV11-1
ASSFASGETQY	TRBJ2-5	TRBD2	TRBV7-9